Here is one TCR beta chain with its context. The data were obtained in a study of T cell changes during pregnancy in multiple sclerosis. TCRdb's copy holds only in-frame clones and misses some; the assay was immunoSEQ multiplex PCR. Of tens of thousands of clones listed, around 93% are singletons. CDR3 size: 15 residues. The germline V gene encodes CDR1 MNHNS and CDR2 SASEGT. V shed 6 bases, J shed 4 bases, and the junction held 9 bases outside the gene matches. The chain links TRBV6-1 to TRBJ2-5; TRBD2 aligns across 9 bases. The TCR sequence derives from a female donor with multiple sclerosis, enrolled in a pregnancy study. The input for sequencing was CD8+ T cells from peripheral blood mononuclear cells, taken after pregnancy. DNA of the CDR3: TGTGCCAGCAGCGGAGAGCGGGGGGCGGGAGAGACCCAGTACTTC. Translation: CASSGERGAGETQYF.